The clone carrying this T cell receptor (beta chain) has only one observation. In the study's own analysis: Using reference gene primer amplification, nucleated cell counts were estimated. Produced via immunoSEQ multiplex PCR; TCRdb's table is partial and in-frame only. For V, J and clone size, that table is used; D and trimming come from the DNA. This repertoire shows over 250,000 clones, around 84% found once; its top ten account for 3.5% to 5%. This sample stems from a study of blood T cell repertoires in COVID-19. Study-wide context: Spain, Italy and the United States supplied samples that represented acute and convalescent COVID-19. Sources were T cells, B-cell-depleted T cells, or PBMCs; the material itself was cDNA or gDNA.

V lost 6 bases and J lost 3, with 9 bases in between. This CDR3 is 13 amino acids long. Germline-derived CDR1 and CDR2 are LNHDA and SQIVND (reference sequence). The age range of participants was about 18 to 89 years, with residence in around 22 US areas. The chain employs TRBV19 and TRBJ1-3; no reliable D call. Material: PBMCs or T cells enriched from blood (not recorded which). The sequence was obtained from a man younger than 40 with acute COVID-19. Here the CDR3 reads CASRVQVGNTIYF. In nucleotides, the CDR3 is TGTGCCAGTAGGGTGCAGGTTGGAAACACCATATATTTT.